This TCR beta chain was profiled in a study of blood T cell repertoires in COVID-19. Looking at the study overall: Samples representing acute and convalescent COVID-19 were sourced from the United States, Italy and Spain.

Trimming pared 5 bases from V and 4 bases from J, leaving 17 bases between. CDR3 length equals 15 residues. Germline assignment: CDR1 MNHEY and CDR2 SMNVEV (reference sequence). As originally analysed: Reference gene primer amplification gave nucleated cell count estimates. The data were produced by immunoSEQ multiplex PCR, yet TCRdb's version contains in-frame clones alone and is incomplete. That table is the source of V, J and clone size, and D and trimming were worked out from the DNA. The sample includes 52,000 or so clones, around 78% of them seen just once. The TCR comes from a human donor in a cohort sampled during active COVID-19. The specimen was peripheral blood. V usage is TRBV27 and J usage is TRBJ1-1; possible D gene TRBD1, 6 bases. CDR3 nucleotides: TGTGCCAGCAGTCATCCGCAGGGGTCGGGCACTGAAGCTTTCTTT. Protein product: CASSHPQGSGTEAFF.